Here is one T cell receptor beta chain with its context. Its matching antigen is unknown. The data stem from a study of Graves' ophthalmopathy and Graves' hyperthyroidism. Study-level points and caveats: Predictions made by the model for ophthalmopathy progression reached approximately 71% sensitivity and almost 75% specificity. Among thyroid clonotypes expanded above 0.001 frequency, most also appeared in blood.

Amplified TCR beta CDR3 regions were obtained using RNA transcripts as template. First-round RT-PCR relied on HTBI primers, and a second-round multiplex PCR came next. TCRdb analysed the multiplex PCR reads with MiXCR anew, one entry per CDR3 protein. The profile shows some 1.1 million distinct CDR3 sequences, approximately 35% of them singletons. This CDR3 contains 13 residues. The germline V gene encodes CDR1 SGDLS and CDR2 YYNGEE. Between the trimmed V and J ends, which lost 4 bases and 3 bases, there was a span of 10 bases. Patients were excluded if they had other autoimmune diseases or uncontrolled infections, and likewise if pregnancy or lactation applied. Orbital computed tomography, thyroid ultrasound, TRAb, serum thyroxine and clinical symptoms formed the basis of diagnosis.

The source material was peripheral blood or thyroid tissue (not recorded which). The origin of this receptor is an adult man with Graves' hyperthyroidism. This chain links TRBV9 with TRBJ1-1; TRBD1 is a possible D gene (6 bases). CDR3 region: CASSTEGDTEAFF. As DNA, the CDR3 is TGTGCCAGCAGCACGGAGGGGGACACTGAAGCTTTCTTT.